One and the same sample provided the 2 T cell receptor beta chains below, sequenced in a study of T cells in women clearing cervical HPV infection (dated by TCRdb to the late 2010s). Libraries were made using the immunoSEQ multiplex PCR assay. Drawn from immuneACCESS, this table holds only the in-frame rearrangements with V and J called that TCRdb kept. Clones are partly lost; checked studies trace under half to an unresolved V gene and leave the rest unexplained. The sample's records list 30,000 to 45,000 clones. The ten largest account for 6.4% of the sample. The specimen was blood buffy coat. These TCRs come from a woman between 18 and 75 years old with a cervical HPV16 infection that either progressed to CIN3+ or cleared (not recorded which).

With respect to this clone: Read data end 3 residues before the CDR3 end; the end is taken from the germline J gene. The chain uses TRBV7-3 and TRBJ2-5; TRBD2 matches 9 bases. The J segment lost 2 bases and the V segment lost 2 bases, leaving 6 bases of the junction unmatched. The CDR3 covers 16 residues. Germline CDR1 and CDR2: SGHTA and FQGTGA. CDR3 DNA, as far as it was read: TGTGCCAGCAGCTTATCCGGCGGGGGGGCACAAGAGACC. It yields the protein CASSLSGGGAQET. The whole CDR3 protein is CASSLSGGGAQETQYF. Full variable domain (outside the CDR3, taken from reference TRBV7-3 and TRBJ2-5): GAGVSQTPSNKVTEKGKYVELRCDPISGHTALYWYRQSLGQGPEFLIYFQGTGAADDSGLPNDRFFAVRPEGSVSTLKIQRTERGDSAVYLCASSLSGGGAQETQYFGPGTRLLVL.

Points on this clone: Read sequence stops 3 residues before the CDR3 end, and the germline J gene provides the missing end. This sequence joins TRBV30 and TRBJ1-4; TRBD1 might be the D (5 bases). Germline V lookup: CDR1 GTSNPN, CDR2 SVGIG (reference sequence). The CDR3 loop spans 14 amino acids. This CDR3 reads CAWSFRAGANVLFF. CDR3 DNA, as far as it was read: TGTGCCTGGAGTTTTAGGGCTGGGGCCAACGTA.